A single sample gave rise to the 11 T cell receptor beta chains below, sequenced in a study of immune heterogeneity within non-small cell lung tumors. TCR beta CDR3 was amplified by multiplex PCR, first round ten to eleven cycles, 32 V and 13 J primers. TCRdb used MiXCR to reprocess the multiplex PCR reads, holding one entry per CDR3 protein. The table includes around 6,000 distinct CDR3 sequences, about 20% detected once. Genomic DNA extracted from bulk tumor tissue served as template. A total of 600 ng was used per sample. Every primary tumor yielded several biopsies, spaced far apart, that were taken during surgery. Enrolled patients presented with newly diagnosed, previously untreated non-small cell lung cancer and underwent curative surgery. Source material: lung tumor tissue. These receptors originate from a female donor with non-small cell lung cancer.

J is TRBJ2-1 and V is TRBV5-6, with 8 bases matching TRBD1. The CDR3 length is 14 residues. Germline CDR1 reads SGHDT; CDR2 reads YYEEEE. J gave up 8 bases and V 6 bases, and 10 bases lay outside the gene matches. The CDR3 DNA follows: TGTGCCAGCATCGACAGGGGAATTTCCGATGAGCAGTTCTTC. This codes for CASIDRGISDEQFF. Combining the CDR3 with reference TRBV5-6 and TRBJ2-1 gives the whole variable domain DAGVTQSPTHLIKTRGQQVTLRCSPKSGHDTVSWYQQALGQGPQFIFQYYEEEERQRGNFPDRFSGHQFPNYSSELNVNALLLGDSALYLCASIDRGISDEQFFGPGTRLTVL.

Details on this clonotype: A much larger clone differs from this one at a single base, so this may be a read error. This rearrangement joins TRBV6-4 to TRBJ2-7; D possibly corresponds to TRBD2 (6 bases). The CDR3 covers 14 residues. Per germline, CDR1 MRHNA and CDR2 SNTAGT. This CDR3 is CASTDSAGRSEQYF. The CDR3 coding sequence is TGTGCCAGCACTGACAGCGCGGGACGGTCCGAGCAGTACTTC.

The genes are TRBV7-9 and TRBJ2-7, with D possibly being TRBD2 (7 bases). The CDR3 runs to 14 residues. V lost 10 bases to trimming and J lost 5 bases, with 21 bases between them. Germline V gives CDR1 SEHNR, CDR2 FQNEAQ (reference sequence). CDR3 nucleotide sequence: TGTGCCACCTCAGGGGCGGGAGCGACCCACGAGCAGTACTTC. This gives the protein CATSGAGATHEQYF. Using reference TRBV7-9 and TRBJ2-7 for the parts outside the CDR3, the full variable domain is DTGVSQNPRHKITKRGQNVTFRCDPISEHNRLYWYRQTLGQGPEFLTYFQNEAQLEKSRLLSDRFSAERPKGSFSTLEIQRTEQGDSAMYLCATSGAGATHEQYFGPGTRLTVT.

The chain carries TRBV4-1 and TRBJ1-5, with 7 bases matching TRBD1. Trimming cost V 1 base and J 6 bases; bases outside gene matches: 6. Germline CDR1 MGHRA, CDR2 YSYEKL. The CDR3 is made up of 15 amino acids. The chain's CDR3 is CASSQVPRGTQPQHF. The DNA for the CDR3 is TGCGCCAGCAGCCAAGTCCCCAGGGGGACTCAGCCCCAGCATTTT.

This clonotype is labeled medium-sized. The V gene is TRBV28, the J gene TRBJ1-4; D remains ambiguous. This CDR3 is 15 amino acids long. Germline CDR1 reads MDHEN; CDR2 reads SYDVKM. V was trimmed by 0 bases and J by 7 bases, leaving 12 bases between them. The CDR3 bases are TGTGCCAGCAGTTTATGGAGGCAGACCGGTGAAAAACTGTTTTTT. Translation: CASSLWRQTGEKLFF.

The chain employs TRBV5-6 and TRBJ2-3, with TRBD2 matching over 12 bases. The CDR3 has 16 amino acids. The trim removed 3 bases at V and 3 bases at J, leaving 5 bases unmatched. Germline V gene sequence: CDR1 SGHDT, CDR2 YYEEEE. Here the CDR3 DNA reads TGTGCCAGCAGCTCTAGCGGGAGGGTAATTACAGATACGCAGTATTTT. As protein: CASSSSGRVITDTQYF.

This clonotype has a handful of counts. This chain links TRBV19 with TRBJ2-1; 10 bases fit TRBD2. Germline CDR1 is LNHDA and CDR2 is SQIVND (reference sequence). Trimming cost V 6 bases and J 0 bases; bases outside gene matches: 11. CDR3 length: 18 residues. This CDR3 reads CASRPRSGRGSSYNEQFF. The CDR3, as DNA: TGTGCCAGTAGGCCGAGGAGCGGGAGGGGGAGCTCCTACAATGAGCAGTTCTTC.

The chain employs TRBV20-1 and TRBJ2-3, with D unresolved. CDR1 and CDR2 (germline): DFQATT, SNEGSKA (reference sequence). This CDR3 spans 11 amino acids. V lost 3 bases, J lost 6 bases, and 7 bases lay in between. The CDR3 nucleotides are TGCAGTGCTAGTTTGGGGGATACGCAGTATTTT. Its translation is CSASLGDTQYF.

Concerning this clonotype itself: Germline and junction disagree at one end, which may indicate a read error. The chain uses TRBV4-1 and TRBJ1-2, with 9 bases that match TRBD1. Germline-derived CDR1 and CDR2 are MGHRA and YSYEKL. This CDR3 has 16 residues. Written as DNA, the CDR3 is TGCGCCAGAGGCGGGGACAGGGAAAAGACCAACTATGACTACACCTTC. Encoded protein: CARGGDREKTNYDYTF.

By share of the sample, this clonotype is medium-sized. The chain uses TRBV30 and TRBJ1-5; D is uncertain. In germline, CDR1 is GTSNPN, CDR2 SVGIG (reference sequence). The CDR3 runs to 14 residues. Trimming removed 0 bases at V and 1 base at J, with 7 bases between. The CDR3 region is CAWSVMMSNQPQHF. DNA of the CDR3: TGTGCCTGGAGTGTAATGATGAGCAATCAGCCCCAGCATTTT.

About this clonotype itself: One base away lies a much larger clone, so this may be a sequencing read error. The rearrangement joins TRBV27 to TRBJ1-6; D unresolved. The germline CDR1 and CDR2 sequences are MNHEY and SMNVEV (reference sequence). The CDR3 is 15 amino acids. In nucleotides, the CDR3 is TGTGCCAACAGTTTATCTCCGGGTGGGAATTCACCCCTCCACTTT. Protein: CANSLSPGGNSPLHF.